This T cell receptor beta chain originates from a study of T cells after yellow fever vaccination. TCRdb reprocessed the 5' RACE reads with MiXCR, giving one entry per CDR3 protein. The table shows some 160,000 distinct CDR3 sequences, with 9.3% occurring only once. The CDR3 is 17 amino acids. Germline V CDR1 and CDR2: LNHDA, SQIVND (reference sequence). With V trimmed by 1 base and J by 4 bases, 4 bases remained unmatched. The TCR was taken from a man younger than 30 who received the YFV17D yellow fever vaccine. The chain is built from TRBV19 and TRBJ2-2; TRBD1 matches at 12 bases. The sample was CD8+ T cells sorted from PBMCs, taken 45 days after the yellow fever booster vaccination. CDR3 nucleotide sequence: TGTGCCAGTAGTATAGGGGACAGGGGGCGTATCACCGGGGAGCTGTTTTTT. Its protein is CASSIGDRGRITGELFF.